The next 27 T cell receptor beta chains were all read from a single sample in a study of T cell repertoires in cytomegalovirus infection. No antigens are known for them. In TCRdb, the reads were re-called with MiXCR into one record per CDR3 protein. Here the sample spans fewer than 950,000 distinct CDR3 sequences, approximately 30% being singletons. The starting material was cultured CD8+ T cells from PBMCs, obtained from culture after CMV antigen stimulation. The receptors were gathered from a human donor in good health (CMV status not recorded). Some clones in this sample may be carry-over from other donors' samples.

CDR3 in DNA: TGCAGTGCCCTACCGGCCACAGGGACCTCCTACAATGAGCAGTTCTTC. The encoded protein is CSALPATGTSYNEQFF. This chain joins TRBV20-1 and TRBJ2-1; D is possibly TRBD1 (6 bases). V lost 6 bases and J lost 0, with 18 bases in between. This CDR3 is 16 amino acids long. The germline gives CDR1 DFQATT, CDR2 SNEGSKA (reference sequence).

V usage is TRBV27 and J usage is TRBJ1-6; 7 bases agree with TRBD1. The CDR3 runs to 15 residues. V was clipped by 5 bases and J by 7 bases; unmatched bases: 8. Looked up from germline, CDR1 is MNHEY and CDR2 is SMNVEV (reference sequence). The DNA of the CDR3 is TGTGCCAGCAGTGAACGGACAGGTCCCAATTCACCCCTCCACTTT. Protein product: CASSERTGPNSPLHF.

The genes are TRBV7-6 and TRBJ2-5; 7 bases line up with TRBD2. The CDR3 covers 16 residues. J lost 5 bases, V lost 3 bases, and 12 bases had no gene match. Looked up from germline, CDR1 is SGHVS and CDR2 is FNYEAQ. The CDR3 DNA reads as TGTGCCAGCAGCTTTGGAAACCTGGGGGAGGGGGAGACCCAGTACTTC. It translates to CASSFGNLGEGETQYF.

The sample holds a few counts of this clonotype. V usage is TRBV29-1 and J usage is TRBJ2-1; TRBD2 matches at 7 bases. The germline V gene has CDR1 SQVTM and CDR2 ANQGSEA. J was trimmed by 6 bases and V by 6 bases; bases with no gene match: 2. The CDR3 is made up of 11 amino acids. The CDR3 DNA reads TGCAGCGTCACTAGCGCCAATGAGCAGTTCTTC. This sequence encodes CSVTSANEQFF.

This clonotype came up many times. The J gene is TRBJ1-1, the V gene TRBV5-6; 7 bases map to TRBD1. CDR1 and CDR2 (germline): SGHDT, YYEEEE. The CDR3 runs to 16 residues. The V and J ends lost 3 bases and 3 bases, in that order; junction bases with no gene match: 11. DNA of the CDR3: TGTGCCAGCAGCTATCCCCAGGGGGGCATGCACACTGAAGCTTTCTTT. Amino acid sequence: CASSYPQGGMHTEAFF. Using reference TRBV5-6 and TRBJ1-1 for the parts outside the CDR3, the full variable domain is DAGVTQSPTHLIKTRGQQVTLRCSPKSGHDTVSWYQQALGQGPQFIFQYYEEEERQRGNFPDRFSGHQFPNYSSELNVNALLLGDSALYLCASSYPQGGMHTEAFFGQGTRLTVV.

The chain employs TRBV6-2 or TRBV6-3 and TRBJ2-1; 13 nucleotides match TRBD2. This CDR3 is built from 19 residues. Germline V gene sequence: CDR1 MNHEY, CDR2 SVGEGT. After removal of 3 bases from V and 2 bases from J, the junction contained 10 bases not matched to a gene. The CDR3: CASSYLTPTSGGTYNEQFF. The CDR3 nucleotides are TGTGCCAGCAGTTATCTCACCCCGACTAGCGGGGGGACCTACAATGAGCAGTTCTTC.

V is TRBV27 and J is TRBJ1-1, with 8 positions matching TRBD1. Germline values: CDR1 MNHEY, CDR2 SMNVEV (reference sequence). J gave up 5 bases and V 4 bases, and 9 bases lay outside the gene matches. This CDR3 region has 15 residues. CDR3 coding DNA: TGTGCCAGCAGTTCATGGACAGGGCGAGGAACTGAAGCTTTCTTT. As protein: CASSSWTGRGTEAFF.

The gene calls are TRBV5-5 and TRBJ2-1; D might be TRBD1 (5 bases). Per the germline V gene, CDR1 is SGHKS and CDR2 is YYEKEE (reference sequence). This CDR3 has 13 amino acids. V was clipped by 4 bases and J by 6 bases, with 11 bases between them. The CDR3 DNA reads as TGTGCCAGCAGCCGATTCCAGGGCAATGAGCAGTTCTTC. Translating it yields CASSRFQGNEQFF.

V gene TRBV27 combines with J gene TRBJ1-6; 7 positions agree with TRBD1. V shed 6 bases and J 4 bases; nucleotides not matched to a gene: 6. The CDR3 is 15 residues long. Germline CDR1 MNHEY, CDR2 SMNVEV (reference sequence). The CDR3 coding sequence is TGTGCCAGCAGGGAGGGGACAGCTTATAATTCACCCCTCCACTTT. It specifies CASREGTAYNSPLHF.

The V call is TRBV10-3, the J call TRBJ2-5, with 14 bases fitting TRBD2. The CDR3 totals 16 residues. Germline CDR1 ENHRY, CDR2 SYGVKD. The V and J ends lost 2 bases and 6 bases, in that order; junction bases with no gene match: 5. The DNA for the CDR3 is TGTGCCATCAGTGAGGGGACTAGCGGGGGAACGAAGACCCAGTACTTC. Its protein is CAISEGTSGGTKTQYF.

This clonotype was seen more than once but under ten times. The rearrangement links TRBV7-9 to TRBJ2-5, with a tentative D call TRBD1 (5 bases). This CDR3 has 15 amino acids. Trimming cost V 4 bases and J 4 bases, with 16 bases left between them. Germline V CDR1 and CDR2: SEHNR, FQNEAQ (reference sequence). The CDR3 loop reads CASSSPEAGPETQYF. The CDR3 coding sequence is TGTGCCAGCAGCTCCCCCGAGGCAGGGCCAGAGACCCAGTACTTC. Based on the CDR3 plus reference TRBV7-9 and TRBJ2-5, the full variable domain is DTGVSQNPRHKITKRGQNVTFRCDPISEHNRLYWYRQTLGQGPEFLTYFQNEAQLEKSRLLSDRFSAERPKGSFSTLEIQRTEQGDSAMYLCASSSPEAGPETQYFGPGTRLLVL.

This chain connects TRBV2 to TRBJ2-1; 11 nucleotides line up with TRBD2. The V segment lost 11 bases and the J segment 8 bases; nucleotides outside the gene matches: 8. The CDR3 covers 13 residues. Germline CDR1 and CDR2: SNHLY and FYNNEI. The CDR3, as DNA: TGTGCCTGTAGCGGGGGGGAGTTATATGAGCAGTTCTTC. Translating gives CACSGGELYEQFF.

This clonotype was detected many times. The V and J genes are TRBV6-1 and TRBJ2-5, with a tentative D call TRBD2 (7 bases). Germline-derived CDR1 and CDR2 are MNHNS and SASEGT. The CDR3 runs to 14 residues. Trimming shortened V by 7 bases and J by 5 bases, and 17 bases separated the two germline ends. DNA for the CDR3: TGTGCCAGCAATCACGCGGGGGCCGGGGAGACCCAGTACTTC. Amino acids: CASNHAGAGETQYF.

Only a few counts were recorded for this clonotype. The CDR3, as DNA: TGTGCCAGCAGCCCGGGTCTGGGAAACATTCAGTACTTC. This sequence encodes CASSPGLGNIQYF. V and J are TRBV5-4 and TRBJ2-4; D is ambiguous. This CDR3 spans 13 amino acids. V lost 4 bases, J lost 6 bases, and 11 bases lay in between. Germline loops: CDR1 SGHNT, CDR2 YYREEE (reference sequence).

The chain is built from TRBV2 and TRBJ2-7, with D possibly being TRBD1 (5 bases). Germline CDR1 SNHLY, CDR2 FYNNEI. The V end lost 7 bases, the J end lost 0 bases, and 16 bases lay between the germline ends. The CDR3 sequence is 15 residues long. The CDR3 region has the DNA TGTGCCAGCACCCCCGGACCAAGGGGCTCCTACGAGCAGTACGTC. This sequence encodes CASTPGPRGSYEQYV.

The sample holds many counts of this clonotype. The chain couples TRBV7-8 to TRBJ1-1; 7 bases align to TRBD1. This CDR3 spans 17 amino acids. Germline V gene sequence: CDR1 SGHVS, CDR2 FQNEAQ. J was trimmed by 3 bases and V by 6 bases; bases with no gene match: 16. In DNA, the CDR3 is TGTGCCAGCAGACGGAGGGGGAATTACAGGGGAGACACTGAAGCTTTCTTT. Translating gives CASRRRGNYRGDTEAFF.

This CDR3 is CASSVGGTDYEQYF. The CDR3 DNA sequence: TGTGCCAGCAGCGTGGGAGGGACCGACTACGAGCAGTACTTC. The chain carries TRBV9 and TRBJ2-7, with 7 positions matching TRBD2. CDR1 and CDR2 from the germline V gene are SGDLS and YYNGEE. The V segment lost 2 bases and the J segment 3 bases; nucleotides outside the gene matches: 5. This CDR3 region has 14 residues.

The table lists this clonotype with a few counts. The rearrangement links TRBV27 to TRBJ2-7; TRBD1 matches 8 bases. The length of the CDR3 is 14 residues. Per the germline V gene, CDR1 is MNHEY and CDR2 is SMNVEV (reference sequence). V dropped 4 bases and J dropped 3; count of bases not matched to a gene: 5. The CDR3 DNA sequence: TGTGCCAGCAGTTCAAATGGACAGGGCTACGAGCAGTACTTC. Amino acid sequence: CASSSNGQGYEQYF.

This clonotype was seen more than once but under ten times. The chain combines TRBV19 with TRBJ2-1; D might be TRBD2 (6 bases). This CDR3 has 14 amino acids. CDR1 is LNHDA, CDR2 SQIVND, per germline (reference sequence). Deletions cut 3 bases from V and 4 bases from J, with 10 bases between. CDR3 protein: CASSIRGEYNEQFF. DNA for the CDR3: TGTGCCAGTAGTATCCGCGGGGAATACAATGAGCAGTTCTTC.

The rearrangement uses TRBV7-6 and TRBJ2-5, with D hard to call. Looked up from germline, CDR1 is SGHVS and CDR2 is FNYEAQ. There are 12 residues in the CDR3. CDR3 region: CASLGNQETQYF. The CDR3 region has the DNA TGTGCTAGCCTGGGGAACCAAGAGACCCAGTACTTC.

V usage is TRBV6-5 and J usage is TRBJ2-1, with 7 positions matching TRBD1. The V gene end was trimmed by 6 bases and the J gene end by 0 bases; junction bases not matched to a gene: 5. This CDR3 is built from 15 residues. Germline CDR1 is MNHEY and CDR2 is SVGAGI. The CDR3 coding sequence is TGTGCCAGCAGGCTAGGGGGCTCCTCCTACAATGAGCAGTTCTTC. It codes for CASRLGGSSYNEQFF.

This chain uses TRBV7-9 with TRBJ1-2; D remains unclear. There are 11 residues in the CDR3. Per germline, CDR1 SEHNR and CDR2 FQNEAQ (reference sequence). Trimming took off 1 base at V and 13 bases at J, with 10 bases between the two ends. The DNA for the CDR3 is TGTGCCAGCAGCTTAGATGACCGCGCCACCTTC. Translated: CASSLDDRATF.

V is TRBV7-9 and J is TRBJ2-7, with D possibly TRBD1 on 6 matching bases. Germline lookup yields CDR1 SEHNR and CDR2 FQNEAQ (reference sequence). Between the trimmed V and J ends, which lost 5 bases and 6 bases, there was a span of 11 bases. The CDR3 has 12 residues. The CDR3 bases are TGTGCCAGCAGCACAGGGTCCGCCGAGCAGTACTTC. Translating gives CASSTGSAEQYF.

V and J are TRBV7-9 and TRBJ2-2; D ambiguous. The germline V and J ends were trimmed by 1 base and 6 bases, with 18 bases remaining between them. This CDR3 comprises 17 residues. CDR1 SEHNR and CDR2 FQNEAQ come from the germline V gene (reference sequence). CDR3 sequence reads: CASSLVPPEVGAGELFF. CDR3 DNA: TGTGCCAGCAGCTTAGTGCCTCCCGAAGTTGGAGCCGGGGAGCTGTTTTTT.

Worth noting for this clonotype: A read error may explain this, as a much larger clone is one base away. The chain uses TRBV7-9 and TRBJ2-1; 10 positions match TRBD1. The CDR3 is 14 residues long. Germline V gives CDR1 SEHNR, CDR2 FQNEAQ (reference sequence). In DNA form, the CDR3 reads TGTGCCAGCAGCACCCTGGACAGGGGGTATGAGCGGTTCTTC. It specifies CASSTLDRGYERFF.

The chain has TRBV27 and TRBJ2-2; TRBD2 matches at 12 bases. V shed 6 bases, J shed 4 bases, and the junction held 9 bases outside the gene matches. CDR3 length: 17 residues. Germline assignment: CDR1 MNHEY and CDR2 SMNVEV (reference sequence). The chain's CDR3 is CASRWTSGEGFTGELFF. CDR3 nucleotides: TGTGCCAGCAGATGGACTAGCGGGGAAGGGTTCACCGGGGAGCTGTTTTTT.

The genes are TRBV7-6 and TRBJ1-2; TRBD1 might be the D (6 bases). Between the trimmed V and J ends, which lost 5 bases and 4 bases, there was a span of 14 bases. This CDR3 is built from 14 residues. The germline V gene encodes CDR1 SGHVS and CDR2 FNYEAQ. Here the CDR3 reads CASSLPDRGYGYTF. CDR3 DNA: TGTGCCAGCAGCCTCCCGGACAGAGGCTATGGCTACACCTTC.